The T cell receptor beta chain described here comes from a study of graft-versus-host responses after intestinal transplantation. Turning to the study itself: Induction with anti-thymocyte globulin, then tacrolimus and steroids for about 3 years, was given to all recipients.

Method: immunoSEQ multiplex PCR; TCRdb's copy keeps in-frame clones and lacks some. Here the sample spans roughly 40,000 clones, over 90% being singletons. General study points: GvH clonotypes were identified within recipient marrow, with a subset emerging first in ileum or blood. Researchers found peak circulating GvH clone levels linked to early post-transplant HvG declines. Patients who carried graft-donor T cell macrochimerism also had high graft-versus-host to host-versus-graft clonal ratios in their allografts.

A remark on this clone: The antigen remains unidentified.

The CDR3 consists of 13 residues. Germline lookup yields CDR1 SGHDN and CDR2 FVKESK. The germline V and J ends were trimmed by 4 bases and 5 bases, with 11 bases remaining between them. The receptor was derived from a human patient who received an intestinal transplant, so some T cells may come from the graft donor. The sample in question was PBMCs, obtained around 730 days after intestinal transplantation. This chain connects TRBV14 to TRBJ2-5, with D possibly matching TRBD1 (5 bases). CDR3 bases: TGTGCCAGCAGCCGGGGCGTGAGGGAGACCCAGTACTTC. Protein sequence: CASSRGVRETQYF.